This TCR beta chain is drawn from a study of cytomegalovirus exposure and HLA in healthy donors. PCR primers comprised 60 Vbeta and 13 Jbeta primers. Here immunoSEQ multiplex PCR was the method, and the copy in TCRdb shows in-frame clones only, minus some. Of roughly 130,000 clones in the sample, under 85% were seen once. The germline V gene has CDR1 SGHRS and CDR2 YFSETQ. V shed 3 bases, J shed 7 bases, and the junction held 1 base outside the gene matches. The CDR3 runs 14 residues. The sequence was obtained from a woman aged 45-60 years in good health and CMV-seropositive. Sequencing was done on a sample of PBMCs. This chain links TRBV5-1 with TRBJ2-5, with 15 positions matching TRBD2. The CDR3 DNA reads TGCGCCAGCAGCTGGACTAGCGGGGGGGGGACCCAGTACTTC. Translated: CASSWTSGGGTQYF.